This is a list of T cell receptor beta chains from one sample in a study of blood T cell repertoires in COVID-19. Data came from immunoSEQ multiplex PCR; TCRdb stores just in-frame clones and leaves some out. Altogether some 340,000 clones are present, 85% being singletons, with the ten largest covering 3% to 4%. The sequencing input was peripheral blood. Every receptor here comes from a woman in her late teens or twenties with acute or convalescent COVID-19. CDR3s include the opening cysteine and the closing phenylalanine or tryptophan. Fields, in order: V gene, J gene, CDR3 protein.

V: TRBV6-2/TRBV6-3
J: TRBJ2-1
CDR3: CASSLPEESASYNEQFF

V: TRBV5-4
J: TRBJ1-6
CDR3: CASSLLQGSYNSPLHF

V: TRBV11-2
J: TRBJ2-1
CDR3: CASSGFRREYNEQFF

V: TRBV6-5
J: TRBJ1-1
CDR3: CASSWRGEAFF

V: TRBV12-5
J: TRBJ2-7
CDR3: CASGDRGSYEQYF

V: TRBV10-1
J: TRBJ1-2
CDR3: CASSGRQDGGYTF

V: TRBV9
J: TRBJ2-2
CDR3: CASSVGAGETGELFF

V: TRBV4-2
J: TRBJ1-2
CDR3: CASSQEGLDRFYTF

V: TRBV29-1
J: TRBJ1-2
CDR3: CSVGQSRDNYGYTF

V: TRBV28
J: TRBJ2-7
CDR3: CASTLDRGRNEQYF